This T cell receptor (beta chain) was obtained from a study of beta chain features in type 1 diabetes. The study's findings and limits: Shorter TCRB CDR3s, moderately but significantly so, were found in Type 1 diabetes patients in all four CD4+ subsets.

CDR1 is PRHDT and CDR2 is FYEKMQ in the germline V gene (reference sequence). The V and J ends lost 2 bases and 0 bases respectively, with 14 bases between them. The CDR3 spans 17 residues. As to this clone: Its target is not known.

The investigators reverse transcribed all of the isolated RNA, so they sequenced expressed TCRB transcripts. Only in-frame clones appear in the TCRdb table, and some are missing; sequencing was by immunoSEQ multiplex PCR. This table holds some 190,000 clones, 7.8% found once. The specimen sequenced was central memory CD4+ T cells from blood. The origin of this receptor is a middle-aged woman with type 1 diabetes. The rearrangement uses TRBV13 and TRBJ2-1, with TRBD1 as a possible D gene (7 bases). In DNA form, the CDR3 reads TGTGCCAGCAGCTTACGTAGACAGGGAGGCTCCTACAATGAGCAGTTCTTC. Protein product: CASSLRRQGGSYNEQFF.